This entry lists 11 T cell receptor beta chains sequenced from one sample in a study of human T cells and chemical hapten exposure. Each CDR3 protein gets one entry after TCRdb re-called the RACE reads with MiXCR. Of roughly 260,000 distinct CDR3 sequences detected, about 9.4% appear once; the ten largest clones hold 2.3%. Regarding time point: pre-sensitization, week 0. Described treatment: therapeutic diphenylcyclopropenone sensitization with weekly scalp DPC. The sequencing here drew on whole blood, taken in connection with sensitization to the hapten diphenylcyclopropenone (DPC). These receptors all stem from a woman aged 35 to 49 with alopecia areata. Some clones in this sample may be carry-over from other donors' samples.

This clonotype was observed at least ten times. This chain connects TRBV20-1 to TRBJ1-1; 9 positions match TRBD1. The CDR3 spans 15 residues. Per germline, CDR1 DFQATT and CDR2 SNEGSKA (reference sequence). The V segment lost 6 bases and the J segment 3 bases; nucleotides outside the gene matches: 11. The CDR3 loop reads CSARESRTGDTEAFF. The CDR3 region has the DNA TGCAGTGCCCGAGAGTCCCGGACAGGGGACACTGAAGCTTTCTTT.

This clonotype showed up just a few times. This chain uses TRBV20-1 with TRBJ2-7; D gene unclear. CDR1 DFQATT and CDR2 SNEGSKA come from the germline V gene (reference sequence). The CDR3 totals 14 residues. Trimming pared 6 bases from V and 0 bases from J, leaving 15 bases between. As DNA, the CDR3 is TGCAGTGCCTCGCCTGGGGTCCACTCCTACGAGCAGTACTTC. Residues: CSASPGVHSYEQYF.

The gene calls are TRBV10-3 and TRBJ2-3; 12 bases are shared with TRBD2. Germline values: CDR1 ENHRY, CDR2 SYGVKD. The CDR3 is made up of 15 amino acids. The J segment lost 4 bases and the V segment lost 6 bases, leaving 5 bases of the junction unmatched. CDR3 in DNA: TGTGCCATCAGATCGACTAGCGGGAGCTCAGATACGCAGTATTTT. This encodes CAIRSTSGSSDTQYF.

The V gene is TRBV7-2, the J gene TRBJ2-3; D is perhaps TRBD1 or TRBD2 (5 bases each). Trimming left V 0 bases short and J 4 bases short, with 14 bases between. This CDR3 has 16 residues. Germline lookup yields CDR1 SGHTA and CDR2 FQGNSA. The CDR3 region has the DNA TGTGCCAGCAGCTTAGCGGCTAGTATGGGGGCAGATACGCAGTATTTT. Amino acids: CASSLAASMGADTQYF.

The chain is built from TRBV5-1 and TRBJ2-3; TRBD2 agrees at 11 bases. The CDR3 extends over 16 amino acids. V lost 0 bases, J lost 2 bases, and 2 bases stayed unmatched. In germline, CDR1 is SGHRS, CDR2 YFSETQ. CDR3 residues: CASSLVSGRATDTQYF. DNA for the CDR3: TGCGCCAGCAGCTTGGTTAGCGGGAGGGCCACAGATACGCAGTATTTT.

This clonotype came up many times. V and J are TRBV28 and TRBJ2-2; D may be TRBD2 (5 bases). This CDR3 has 14 amino acids. Germline lookup yields CDR1 MDHEN and CDR2 SYDVKM. V was trimmed by 3 bases and J by 5 bases, leaving 10 bases between them. The CDR3 bases are TGTGCCAGCAGTTTCAAGCGGATAACCGGGGAGCTGTTTTTT. Residues: CASSFKRITGELFF.

This clonotype was counted a few times. This rearrangement joins TRBV9 to TRBJ2-7, with D unclear. The CDR3 sequence is 12 residues long. Per germline, CDR1 SGDLS and CDR2 YYNGEE. The ends were cut back, 3 bases at V and 7 bases at J, with 11 bases in the middle. CDR3 protein: CASSAIQGEQYF. In DNA, the CDR3 is TGTGCCAGCAGCGCTATACAAGGGGAGCAGTACTTC.

This clonotype has just a few counts. The chain uses TRBV6-5 and TRBJ1-1; D is unresolved. The CDR3 is 15 residues long. The germline V and J ends were trimmed by 0 bases and 6 bases, with 14 bases remaining between them. CDR1 is MNHEY and CDR2 is SVGAGI in the germline V gene. This CDR3 is CASSYSRRLAAEAFF. The CDR3 DNA reads as TGTGCCAGCAGTTACTCGCGGAGACTCGCCGCTGAAGCTTTCTTT.

Only a few counts were recorded for this clonotype. The rearrangement joins TRBV28 to TRBJ1-1; the match to TRBD1 covers 8 bases. The CDR3 runs to 15 residues. The V segment lost 4 bases and the J segment 1 base; nucleotides outside the gene matches: 5. Per the germline V gene, CDR1 is MDHEN and CDR2 is SYDVKM. The CDR3 loop reads CASSYHRGRNTEAFF. CDR3 bases: TGTGCCAGCAGTTACCACAGGGGGAGGAACACTGAAGCTTTCTTT. The variable domain in full, with the rest retrieved from reference TRBV28 and TRBJ1-1, is DVKVTQSSRYLVKRTGEKVFLECVQDMDHENMFWYRQDPGLGLRLIYFSYDVKMKEKGDIPEGYSVSREKKERFSLILESASTNQTSMYLCASSYHRGRNTEAFFGQGTRLTVV.

This clonotype came up many times. The gene calls are TRBV4-3 and TRBJ2-3, with D possibly being TRBD2 (6 bases). Trimming cost V 4 bases and J 3 bases, with 14 bases left between them. The CDR3 has 15 residues. CDR1 LGHNA and CDR2 YSLEER come from the germline V gene. CDR3 sequence (DNA): TGCGCCAGCAGCCGAGAAATAGCGGCTACAGATACGCAGTATTTT. It is translated as CASSREIAATDTQYF.

The rearrangement links TRBV6-5 to TRBJ2-7; either TRBD1 or TRBD2 may supply D (5 bases each). V lost 2 bases, J lost 3 bases, and 14 bases lay in between. CDR1 and CDR2 (germline): MNHEY, SVGAGI. The length of the CDR3 is 15 residues. The CDR3 DNA sequence: TGTGCCAGCAGTTACGCCCCCGGGGACCGCTACGAGCAGTACTTC. This codes for CASSYAPGDRYEQYF.